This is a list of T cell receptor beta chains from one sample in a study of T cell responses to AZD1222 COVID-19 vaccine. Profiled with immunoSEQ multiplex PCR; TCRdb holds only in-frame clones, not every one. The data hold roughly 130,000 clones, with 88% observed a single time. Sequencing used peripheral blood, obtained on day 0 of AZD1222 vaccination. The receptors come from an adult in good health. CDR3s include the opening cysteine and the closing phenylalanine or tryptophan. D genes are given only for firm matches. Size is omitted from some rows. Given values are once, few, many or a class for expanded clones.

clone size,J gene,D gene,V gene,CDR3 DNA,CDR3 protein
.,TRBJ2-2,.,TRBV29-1,TGCAGCGTTGAACTCCGCCAGGCGCTGAACACCGGGGAGCTGTTTTTT,CSVELRQALNTGELFF
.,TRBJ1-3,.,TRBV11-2,TGTGCCAGCCGGCAGGTCCGCGGAGGGGGAAACACCATATATTTT,CASRQVRGGGNTIYF
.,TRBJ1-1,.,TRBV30,TGTGCCTGGGTCCCGAGGCCGCCAAATGGGAACACTGAAGCTTTCTTT,CAWVPRPPNGNTEAFF
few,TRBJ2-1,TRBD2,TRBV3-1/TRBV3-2,TGTGCCAGCAGCCAAGATTGGGCCAGCGGGAGGCCAGGTGAGCAGTTCTTC,CASSQDWASGRPGEQFF
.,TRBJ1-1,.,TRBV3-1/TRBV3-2,TGTGCCAGCAGCCCGGCGGCCGGGGGAAGGACTGAAGCTTTCTTT,CASSPAAGGRTEAFF
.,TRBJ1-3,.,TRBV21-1,TGTGCCAGCAGCAAAGTGGCATCAAGGTTTTCTGGAAACACCATATATTTT,CASSKVASRFSGNTIYF
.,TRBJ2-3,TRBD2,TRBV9,TGTGCCAGCAGCGTAGGCGGGGGGGGCTCAGATACGCAGTATTTT,CASSVGGGGSDTQYF
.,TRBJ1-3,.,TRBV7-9,TGTGCCAGCAGCTCCCAGGGGGGAAACACCATATATTTT,CASSSQGGNTIYF
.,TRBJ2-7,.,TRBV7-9,TGTGCCAGCAGCTTTCCCGGGGGCTACGAGCAGTACTTC,CASSFPGGYEQYF
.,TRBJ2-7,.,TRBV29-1,TGCAGCGTTGAAGGGCGCGGTGTCGTGCCTTACGAGCAGTACTTC,CSVEGRGVVPYEQYF